Below are 24 T cell receptor beta chains sequenced from a single sample in a study of glioma-infiltrating T cells after dendritic cell vaccination listed by TCRdb under 2016. The time point tag for this specimen amounts to: after dendritic cell vaccination, including at tumor progression/relapse. The library was built by means of the immunoSEQ multiplex PCR assay. TCRdb took this table from immuneACCESS and kept in-frame rearrangements with V and J called. Such tables lack part of the clones; where checked against another copy, unresolved V genes explain under half of the gap, and the rest is unexplained. The sample has under 75,000 clones on record, more than 70% of them singletons. The biggest ten clones account for 9% of the sample. The sample was blood, taken after dendritic cell vaccination. These receptors were obtained from a human donor with glioblastoma.

The chain has TRBV28 and TRBJ1-1; 9 nucleotides align to TRBD1. V was pared by 4 bases and J by 7 bases, with 7 bases of the junction left unmatched. From germline, CDR1 is MDHEN and CDR2 SYDVKM. The CDR3 length is 14 residues. DNA of the CDR3: TGTGCCAGCAGTTCGTACAGGGGGCAAGGTGAAGCTTTCTTT. This gives the protein CASSSYRGQGEAFF.

The V and J genes are TRBV5-5 and TRBJ1-1, with no clear D. CDR3 length: 15 residues. Trimming removed 2 bases from V and 5 bases from J, with 16 bases in between. Germline CDR1 reads SGHKS; CDR2 reads YYEKEE (reference sequence). CDR3 DNA sequence: TGTGCCAGCAGCTTACAGCACGGGATGGCGACTGAAGCTTTCTTT. It encodes CASSLQHGMATEAFF.

The chain recombines TRBV10-2 with TRBJ1-6, with TRBD1 matching 10 bases. The CDR3 runs to 16 residues. V lost 3 bases, J lost 6 bases, and 5 bases stayed unmatched. Germline CDR1 WSHSY, CDR2 SAAADI. The CDR3 DNA follows: TGCGCCAGCAGTGACCTTGGGGACAGGGGTAATTCACCCCTCCACTTT. Translated: CASSDLGDRGNSPLHF.

The chain joins TRBV11-3 to TRBJ2-2; D is uncertain. This CDR3 contains 14 residues. Trimming took 5 bases from V and 0 from J, leaving 7 bases between them. CDR1 and CDR2 (germline): SGHNT, YENEEA. The CDR3 coding sequence is TGTGCCAGCAGCCCACAGACGAACACCGGGGAGCTGTTTTTT. This codes for CASSPQTNTGELFF.

J is TRBJ1-1 and V is TRBV11-2; 8 positions agree with TRBD1. Germline CDR1 SGHAT, CDR2 FQNNGV. The CDR3 totals 14 residues. V dropped 5 bases and J dropped 5; count of bases not matched to a gene: 7. Here the CDR3 DNA reads TGTGCCAGCAGCCGAGGACAGGGTGGGACTGAAGCTTTCTTT. Protein: CASSRGQGGTEAFF.

This chain uses TRBV25-1 with TRBJ1-2; D uncertain. This CDR3 region has 15 residues. From germline, CDR1 is MGHDK and CDR2 SYGVNS. Trimming cost V 3 bases and J 8 bases, with 19 bases left between them. CDR3 nucleotides: TGTGCCAGCAGTGAGGTAGGCCGAAGGTCCGGGGGCTACACCTTC. Protein sequence: CASSEVGRRSGGYTF.

The genes are TRBV19 and TRBJ2-1; tentatively, D is TRBD2 (5 bases). Looked up from germline, CDR1 is LNHDA and CDR2 is SQIVND (reference sequence). Trimming pared 5 bases from V and 9 bases from J, leaving 14 bases between. The CDR3 spans 13 residues. Here the CDR3 DNA reads TGTGCCAGTAGTCCGGGCAAACGGGGTGAGCAGTTCTTC. Translation: CASSPGKRGEQFF.

This clone came up a few times. The chain recombines TRBV30 with TRBJ1-5; D is perhaps TRBD1 (6 bases). The germline CDR1 and CDR2 sequences are GTSNPN and SVGIG (reference sequence). The CDR3 spans 16 residues. V lost 2 bases to trimming and J lost 3 bases, with 17 bases between them. The CDR3, as DNA: TGTGCCTGGAGTAGAGGGGGAGACAGTTCCAATCAGCCCCAGCATTTT. Amino acid sequence: CAWSRGGDSSNQPQHF.

J is TRBJ2-7 and V is TRBV6-1, with D uncertain. Germline CDR1 reads MNHNS; CDR2 reads SASEGT. This CDR3 spans 14 amino acids. V shed 6 bases and J shed 0 bases, with 12 bases lying between them. CDR3 nucleotides: TGTGCCAGCAGACTCATGAGTGACTCCTACGAGCAGTACTTC. It codes for CASRLMSDSYEQYF.

The J gene is TRBJ1-5, the V gene TRBV28; no firm D call. Germline values: CDR1 MDHEN, CDR2 SYDVKM. The CDR3 contains 13 residues. V was cut by 5 bases and J by 2 bases, with 7 bases left in between. DNA for the CDR3: TGTGCCAGCAGTAGTGGAGGCAATCAGCCCCAGCATTTT. It specifies CASSSGGNQPQHF.

The rearrangement uses TRBV2 and TRBJ1-5; the match to TRBD1 covers 7 bases. In germline, CDR1 is SNHLY, CDR2 FYNNEI. The trim removed 5 bases at V and 0 bases at J, leaving 4 bases unmatched. The CDR3 extends over 15 amino acids. CDR3 region: CASSPTGISNQPQHF. CDR3 DNA: TGTGCCAGCAGTCCGACAGGGATTAGCAATCAGCCCCAGCATTTT.

The chain carries TRBV21-1 and TRBJ2-7; the table calls TRBD1, which could not be checked here. TRBV21-1 is marked as a pseudogene. CDR3 length: 18 amino acids. CDR3 loop: CASSKNRIYRGLVHEQYF. DNA for the CDR3: TGTGCCAGCAGCAAGAACCGAATCTACAGGGGGCTGGTTCACGAGCAGTACTTC.

The chain uses TRBV2 and TRBJ2-5, with no clear D. Deletions cut 4 bases from V and 2 bases from J, with 14 bases between. CDR1 SNHLY and CDR2 FYNNEI come from the germline V gene. The CDR3 covers 15 residues. DNA for the CDR3: TGTGCCAGCAGTGTTGGTTCAGTGCCTCAAGAGACCCAGTACTTC. Translated, it gives CASSVGSVPQETQYF.

In its sample, this clone was seen once. The chain employs TRBV9 and TRBJ2-3; D unclear. There are 14 residues in the CDR3. Germline CDR1 SGDLS, CDR2 YYNGEE. The V and J ends lost 0 bases and 1 base respectively, with 6 bases between them. The CDR3 protein is CASSVVAGTDTQYF. In nucleotides, the CDR3 is TGTGCCAGCAGCGTAGTGGCAGGCACAGATACGCAGTATTTT.

This clone appeared a single time. The rearrangement joins TRBV7-2 to TRBJ2-1; 11 positions match TRBD1. This CDR3 is built from 16 residues. V shed 5 bases and J 10 bases; nucleotides not matched to a gene: 13. The germline CDR1 and CDR2 sequences are SGHTA and FQGNSA. CDR3 in amino acids: CASSAQSDRGLDEQFF. CDR3 DNA sequence: TGTGCCAGCAGCGCACAATCGGACAGGGGGCTAGACGAGCAGTTCTTC.

The chain links TRBV5-1 to TRBJ2-5, with 7 bases lining up with TRBD1. V lost 2 bases to trimming and J lost 2 bases; unmatched junction nucleotides: 3. The germline CDR1 and CDR2 sequences are SGHRS and YFSETQ. The CDR3 is 14 residues long. CDR3 loop: CASSFRDSQETQYF. The CDR3 DNA reads TGCGCCAGCAGCTTCCGGGACAGTCAAGAGACCCAGTACTTC.

The rearrangement links TRBV4-1 to TRBJ1-2; D ambiguous. The CDR3 covers 14 residues. Germline loops: CDR1 MGHRA, CDR2 YSYEKL. The V end was cut by 2 bases, the J end by 2 bases, with 9 bases between. The CDR3 reads CASSQPRQNYGYTF. CDR3 nucleotides: TGCGCCAGCAGCCAACCGAGGCAGAACTATGGCTACACCTTC.

This rearrangement joins TRBV27 to TRBJ1-1; D is perhaps TRBD1 (5 bases). Germline assignment: CDR1 MNHEY and CDR2 SMNVEV (reference sequence). V shed 2 bases and J shed 5 bases, with 9 bases lying between them. The CDR3 length is 13 residues. CDR3 DNA sequence: TGTGCCAGCAGTTTAGGGGCCGAAACTGAAGCTTTCTTT. This translates into CASSLGAETEAFF.

V is TRBV4-1 and J is TRBJ2-5, with a tentative D call TRBD1 (6 bases). This CDR3 spans 18 amino acids. Germline V CDR1 and CDR2: MGHRA, YSYEKL. V was clipped by 6 bases and J by 1 base, with 24 bases between them. The chain's CDR3 is CASSPSRIMRTVQETQYF. The CDR3 region has the DNA TGCGCCAGCAGTCCAAGTCGGATCATGAGGACAGTCCAAGAGACCCAGTACTTC.

The chain couples TRBV29-1 to TRBJ2-7, with 9 nucleotides matching TRBD1. Germline assignment: CDR1 SQVTM and CDR2 ANQGSEA. The V segment lost 5 bases and the J segment 2 bases; nucleotides outside the gene matches: 4. The CDR3 totals 13 residues. In DNA form, the CDR3 reads TGCAGCGTTCGACGACAGGGGGCCTACGAGCAGTACTTC. This gives the protein CSVRRQGAYEQYF.

The rearrangement links TRBV2 to TRBJ2-7; TRBD1 matches at 7 bases. The CDR3 covers 14 residues. Germline V lookup: CDR1 SNHLY, CDR2 FYNNEI. Trimming took 4 bases from V and 1 from J; bases not matched to a gene: 4. The CDR3 DNA reads TGTGCCAGCAGTGTCGGGACAGCATCCTACGAGCAGTACTTC. The encoded protein is CASSVGTASYEQYF. Complete variable domain (other parts from reference TRBV2 and TRBJ2-7): EPEVTQTPSHQVTQMGQEVILRCVPISNHLYFYWYRQILGQKVEFLVSFYNNEISEKSEIFDDQFSVERPDGSNFTLKIRSTKLEDSAMYFCASSVGTASYEQYFGPGTRLTVT.

The V and J genes are TRBV7-9 and TRBJ2-1, with 10 nucleotides matching TRBD1. This CDR3 has 15 amino acids. Trimming cost V 5 bases and J 6 bases; bases outside gene matches: 7. Germline loops: CDR1 SEHNR, CDR2 FQNEAQ (reference sequence). The CDR3 DNA reads as TGTGCCAGCAGCCTCGGGACAGGGGTTATCAATGAGCAGTTCTTC. It is translated as CASSLGTGVINEQFF.

The rearrangement uses TRBV9 and TRBJ1-5; D gene uncertain. CDR1 and CDR2 from the germline V gene are SGDLS and YYNGEE. Deletions cut 5 bases from V and 7 bases from J, with 13 bases between. This CDR3 is 13 amino acids long. The CDR3, as DNA: TGTGCCAGCAGTCCAGCCGGGGTACAGCCCCAGCATTTT. It codes for CASSPAGVQPQHF.

The chain couples TRBV2 to TRBJ1-2, with D hard to call. V lost 10 bases to trimming and J lost 2 bases, with 14 bases between them. Germline V gives CDR1 SNHLY, CDR2 FYNNEI. The CDR3 spans 13 residues. This CDR3 is CAILADSNYGYTF. CDR3 bases: TGTGCCATACTGGCAGACTCAAACTATGGCTACACCTTC.